This TCR beta chain was sequenced during a study of beta chain features in type 1 diabetes. This CDR3 contains 15 residues. V lost 2 bases and J 2 bases, leaving 11 bases between the germline ends. Per germline, CDR1 MNHEY and CDR2 SVGAGI. The authors reverse transcribed all of the isolated RNA, so sequencing captured expressed TCRB transcripts. Repertoires were generated with immunoSEQ multiplex PCR, while TCRdb's copy carries only in-frame clones and drops some. This sample has hundreds of thousands of clones, with 11% to 15% found just once. Remarks on this clone: Its target is not known.

Study results and limitations: Insertions were fewer and deletions more numerous at VDJ junctions in type 1 diabetes patients. Type 1 diabetes patients had moderately but significantly shorter TCRB CDR3s in all four CD4+ subsets.

Sequences were obtained from naive CD4+ T cells from blood. This receptor was taken from a man between 18 and 35 years old with type 1 diabetes. The chain is built from TRBV6-5 and TRBJ2-3; D might be TRBD1 (6 bases). The CDR3 is CASSYTWTATDTQYF. The CDR3 nucleotides read TGTGCCAGCAGTTACACCTGGACAGCCACAGATACGCAGTATTTT.